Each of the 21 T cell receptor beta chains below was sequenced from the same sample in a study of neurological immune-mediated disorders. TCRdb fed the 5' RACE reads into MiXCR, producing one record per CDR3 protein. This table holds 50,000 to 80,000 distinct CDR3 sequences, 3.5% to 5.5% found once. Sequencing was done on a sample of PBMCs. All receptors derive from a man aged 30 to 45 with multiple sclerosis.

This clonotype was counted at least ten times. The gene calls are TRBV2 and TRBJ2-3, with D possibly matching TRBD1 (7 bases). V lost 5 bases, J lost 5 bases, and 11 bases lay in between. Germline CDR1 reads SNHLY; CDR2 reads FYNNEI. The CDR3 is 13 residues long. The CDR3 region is CASSWRGLDTQYF. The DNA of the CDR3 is TGTGCCAGCAGTTGGAGGGGGCTAGATACGCAGTATTTT.

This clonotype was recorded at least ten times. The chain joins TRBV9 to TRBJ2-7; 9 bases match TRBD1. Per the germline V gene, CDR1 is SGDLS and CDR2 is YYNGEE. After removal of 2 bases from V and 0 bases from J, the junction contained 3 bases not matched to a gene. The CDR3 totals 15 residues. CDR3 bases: TGTGCCAGCAGCGTTGGGACAGGGTCCTCCTACGAGCAGTACTTC. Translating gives CASSVGTGSSYEQYF.

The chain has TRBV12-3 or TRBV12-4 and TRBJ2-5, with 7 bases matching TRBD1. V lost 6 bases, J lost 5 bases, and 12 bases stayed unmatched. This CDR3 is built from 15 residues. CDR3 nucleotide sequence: TGTGCCAGCAGCCGAAATCGGGACAGTTCGGAGACCCAGTACTTC. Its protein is CASSRNRDSSETQYF.

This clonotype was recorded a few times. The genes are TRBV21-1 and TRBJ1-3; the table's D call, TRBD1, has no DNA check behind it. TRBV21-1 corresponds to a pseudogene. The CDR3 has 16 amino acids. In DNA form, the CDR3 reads TGTGCCAGCAGCAAAGTAGACAGGGGGAGCGGAAACACCATATATTTT. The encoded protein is CASSKVDRGSGNTIYF.

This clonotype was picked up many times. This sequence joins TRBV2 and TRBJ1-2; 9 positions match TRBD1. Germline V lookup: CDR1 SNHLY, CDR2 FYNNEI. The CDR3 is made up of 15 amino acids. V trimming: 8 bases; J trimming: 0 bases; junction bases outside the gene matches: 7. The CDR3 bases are TGTGCCAGCGCTCGGGGACAGGGCCCTAACTATGGCTACACCTTC. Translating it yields CASARGQGPNYGYTF.

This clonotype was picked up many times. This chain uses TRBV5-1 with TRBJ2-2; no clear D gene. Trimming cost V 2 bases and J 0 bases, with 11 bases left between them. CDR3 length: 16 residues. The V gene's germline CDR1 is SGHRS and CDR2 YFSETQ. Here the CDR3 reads CASSLLQVANTGELFF. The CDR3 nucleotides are TGCGCCAGCAGCTTACTTCAAGTGGCGAACACCGGGGAGCTGTTTTTT.

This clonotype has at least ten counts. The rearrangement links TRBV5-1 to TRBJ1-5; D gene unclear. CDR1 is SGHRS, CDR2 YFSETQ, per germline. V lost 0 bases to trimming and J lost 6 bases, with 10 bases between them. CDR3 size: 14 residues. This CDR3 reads CASSLDGLRQPQHF. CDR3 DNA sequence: TGCGCCAGCAGCTTGGATGGGCTTCGTCAGCCCCAGCATTTT. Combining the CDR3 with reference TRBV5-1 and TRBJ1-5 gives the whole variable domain KAGVTQTPRYLIKTRGQQVTLSCSPISGHRSVSWYQQTPGQGLQFLFEYFSETQRNKGNFPGRFSGRQFSNSRSEMNVSTLELGDSALYLCASSLDGLRQPQHFGDGTRLSIL.

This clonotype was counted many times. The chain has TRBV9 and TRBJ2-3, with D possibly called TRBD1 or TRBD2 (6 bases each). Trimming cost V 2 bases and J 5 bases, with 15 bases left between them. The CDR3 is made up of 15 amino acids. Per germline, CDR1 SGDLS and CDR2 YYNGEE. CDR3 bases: TGTGCCAGCAGCGTTAGGCTGAGGGGGGAAGATACGCAGTATTTT. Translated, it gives CASSVRLRGEDTQYF.

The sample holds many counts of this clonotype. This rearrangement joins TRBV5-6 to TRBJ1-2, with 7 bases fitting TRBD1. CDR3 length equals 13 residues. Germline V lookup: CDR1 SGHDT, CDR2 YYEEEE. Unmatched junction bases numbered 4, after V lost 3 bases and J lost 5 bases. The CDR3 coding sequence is TGTGCCAGCAGCTCGGGACAGCTTTATGGCTACACCTTC. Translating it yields CASSSGQLYGYTF.

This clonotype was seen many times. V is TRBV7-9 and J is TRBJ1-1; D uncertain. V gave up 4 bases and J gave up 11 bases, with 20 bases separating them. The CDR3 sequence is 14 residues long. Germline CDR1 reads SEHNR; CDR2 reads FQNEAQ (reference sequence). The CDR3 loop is CASSSLFRLTLAFF. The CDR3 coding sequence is TGTGCCAGCAGCTCACTTTTCAGGTTAACCCTGGCTTTCTTT.

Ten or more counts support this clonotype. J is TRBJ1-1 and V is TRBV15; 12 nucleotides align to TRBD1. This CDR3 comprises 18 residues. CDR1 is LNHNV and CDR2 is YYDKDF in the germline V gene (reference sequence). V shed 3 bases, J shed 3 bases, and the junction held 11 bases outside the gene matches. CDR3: CATSRDFRDRGRDTEAFF. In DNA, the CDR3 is TGTGCCACCAGCAGGGATTTCCGGGACAGGGGGCGGGACACTGAAGCTTTCTTT.

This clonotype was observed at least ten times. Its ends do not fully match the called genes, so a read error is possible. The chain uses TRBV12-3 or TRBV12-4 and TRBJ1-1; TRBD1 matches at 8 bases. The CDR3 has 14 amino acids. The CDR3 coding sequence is TGTGCCAGCAGACCTCCCCAGGGGGCGAGTGAAACTTTCTTT. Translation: CASRPPQGASETFF.

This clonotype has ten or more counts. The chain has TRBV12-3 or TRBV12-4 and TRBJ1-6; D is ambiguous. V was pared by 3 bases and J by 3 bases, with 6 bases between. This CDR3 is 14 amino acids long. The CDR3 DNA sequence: TGTGCCAGCAGTTTGGACCTCTATAATTCACCCCTCCACTTT. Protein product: CASSLDLYNSPLHF.

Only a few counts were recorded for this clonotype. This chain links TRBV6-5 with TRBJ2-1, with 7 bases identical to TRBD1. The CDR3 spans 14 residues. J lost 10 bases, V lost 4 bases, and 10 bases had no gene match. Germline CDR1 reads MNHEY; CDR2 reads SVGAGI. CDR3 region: CASSSGGQLWEQFF. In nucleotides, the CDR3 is TGTGCCAGCAGTTCAGGGGGACAACTTTGGGAGCAGTTCTTC.

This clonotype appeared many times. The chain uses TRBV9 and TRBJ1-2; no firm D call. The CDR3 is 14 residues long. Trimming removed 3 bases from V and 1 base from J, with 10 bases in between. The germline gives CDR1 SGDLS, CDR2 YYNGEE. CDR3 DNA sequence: TGTGCCAGCAGCGAGGCGGGATTTAACTATGGCTACACCTTC. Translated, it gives CASSEAGFNYGYTF.

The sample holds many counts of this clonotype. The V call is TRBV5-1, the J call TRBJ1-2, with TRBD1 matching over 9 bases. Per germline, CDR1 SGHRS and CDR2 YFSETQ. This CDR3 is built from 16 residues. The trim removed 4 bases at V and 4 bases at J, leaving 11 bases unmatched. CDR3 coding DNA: TGCGCCAGCAGCCCGGTAGGACAGGGGAATATCTATGGCTACACCTTC. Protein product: CASSPVGQGNIYGYTF.

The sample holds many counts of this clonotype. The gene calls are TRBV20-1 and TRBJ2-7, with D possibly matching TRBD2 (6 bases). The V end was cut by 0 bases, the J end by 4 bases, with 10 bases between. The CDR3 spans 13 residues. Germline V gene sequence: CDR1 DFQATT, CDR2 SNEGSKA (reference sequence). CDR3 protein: CSARDLSGYEQYF. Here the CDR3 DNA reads TGCAGTGCTAGAGATCTCAGCGGGTACGAGCAGTACTTC.

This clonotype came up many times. The CDR3 loop is CASSQGPRRQRSTDTQYF. CDR3 bases: TGCGCCAGCAGCCAAGGTCCTCGGCGCCAGCGAAGCACAGATACGCAGTATTTT. This chain uses TRBV4-1 with TRBJ2-3, with D unresolved. Germline-derived CDR1 and CDR2 are MGHRA and YSYEKL. The CDR3 has 18 amino acids. V lost 1 base and J lost 0, with 17 bases in between.

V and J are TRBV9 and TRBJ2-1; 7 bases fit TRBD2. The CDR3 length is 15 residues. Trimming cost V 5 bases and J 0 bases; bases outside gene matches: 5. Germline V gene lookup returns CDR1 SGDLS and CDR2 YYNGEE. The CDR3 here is CASRPLADSYNEQFF. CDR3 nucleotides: TGTGCCAGCAGACCGCTAGCGGACTCCTACAATGAGCAGTTCTTC.

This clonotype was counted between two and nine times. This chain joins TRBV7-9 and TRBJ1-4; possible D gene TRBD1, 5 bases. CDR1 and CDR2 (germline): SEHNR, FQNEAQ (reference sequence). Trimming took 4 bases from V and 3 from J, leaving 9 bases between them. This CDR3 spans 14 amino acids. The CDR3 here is CASSSRVANEKLFF. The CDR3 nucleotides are TGTGCCAGCAGCTCCAGGGTAGCTAATGAAAAACTGTTTTTT.

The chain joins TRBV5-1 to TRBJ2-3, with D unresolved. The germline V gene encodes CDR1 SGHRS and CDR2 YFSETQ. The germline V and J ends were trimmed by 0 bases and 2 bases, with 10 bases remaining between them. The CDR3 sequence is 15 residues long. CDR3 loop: CASSLEARSTDTQYF. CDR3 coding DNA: TGCGCCAGCAGCTTGGAGGCACGGTCCACAGATACGCAGTATTTT.